This T cell receptor beta chain is from a study of blood T cells in healthy people across ages (dated by TCRdb to between 2014 and 2016). About the full investigation: In model experiments, roughly one uniquely barcoded TCR beta cDNA molecule per two T cells was captured by template switching. Using deep sequencing normalized with unique cDNA molecular identifiers, the study measured how TCR beta repertoire diversity changes with age. The donors were divided into four age groups: young (average around 15 years), middle-aged (approximately 39), aged (approximately 59) and long-lived (roughly 82). Donors of different ages were randomly distributed across sequencing lanes to avoid experimental bias. The study analyzed two additional independent replicas of 1 million unique cDNA reads from the same blood draw for two donors, one aged 18 to 30 and one aged 80 or older. Beyond this particular receptor, the publication reports: Because the CMV infection status of the donors was unknown, age-related changes in expanded clonotypes may potentially have been confounded. Estimates of total diversity based on one million sequenced T cells were regarded as lower bounds and as underestimates. Compared with the aged group, more naive CD4+ T cells, fewer expanded clones and increased TCR diversity were shown by the long-lived group, suggesting age selection. Observed TCR beta diversity correlated strongly with the percentage of naive T cells measured by flow cytometry. Observed TCR beta diversity per million T cells fell roughly linearly with age, and a significant reduction was already apparent by age roughly 40. Conclusive comparison of naive and antigen-experienced compartments was prevented by the profiling of bulk unsorted PBMCs.

The table lists this clonotype with a few counts. Its cognate antigen has yet to be identified. Base qualities were left out, and no much larger clone turns up one base away. Reading the germline V gene (reference sequence) gives CDR1 DFQATT and CDR2 SNEGSKA. There are 15 amino acids in the CDR3, from cysteine to phenylalanine inclusive. Kept here is only the CDR3 DNA, which spans 45 bases and is read in frame from base 1. The junction shows trimming of 6 bases on V and 6 bases on J, plus 21 bases between the germline ends. Donors were a few dozen systemically healthy Caucasian individuals from Russia aged roughly 6 to 100 years. Around 9.7 milliliters of peripheral blood were collected from each donor into EDTA-treated Vacutainer tubes. Ficoll-Paque density-gradient centrifugation was used to isolate PBMCs, with at least 7 million per sample. Trizol reagent was used to extract total RNA from the PBMCs, yielding at least 5.5 micrograms per sample. The percentages of naive CD45RAhigh/CD27high T cells were determined by flow cytometry on a PBMC aliquot from every donor.

The library was obtained by 5' RACE. The data were produced on an Illumina HiSeq 2500. The second PCR ran for about 6 to 12 cycles and used a J-beta primer mix along with a sample-barcoded 5' primer. A unique molecular identifier was introduced onto each TCR beta cDNA molecule by a template-switch 5' adaptor carrying 12 random nucleotides. Each sample yielded at least 2.5 million CDR3-containing paired-end reads. First-strand cDNA synthesis was performed from all RNA using the Mint cDNA synthesis kit, with priming by a TRBC-specific oligonucleotide. Following uracil-DNA glycosylase treatment, a first 18-cycle PCR with universal primers M1SS and BC2_uni_R was performed on all cDNA. Per the original workflow: Each sample was normalized by randomly selecting 1 million high-quality reads, each carrying a distinct molecular identifier. Reads sharing molecular identifiers were discarded rather than binned into consensus sequences. MiTCR, run with a Q25 quality threshold and the strictest error-elimination algorithm, handled CDR3 identification, clonotype clustering and error correction. A nonparametric unseen species model using Euler transformation provided a lower-bound estimate of total TCR beta diversity. In TCRdb, the public reads were trimmed at Q25 with fastp and aligned with MiXCR, with productive beta chains retained. A single entry per CDR3 protein holds the most common genes and DNA from its merged rows. The V and J calls follow TCRdb's processing rather than the paper's. This sample holds 1.5 million to 2 million distinct CDR3 sequences; approximately 30% were observed only once. The ten top clones hold 7.7% of the sample.

The chain is assembled from TRBV20-1 and TRBJ2-1; TRBD1 is a possible D gene, resting on 7 matching bases. The receptor's source is a woman aged 25 to 39 in good health. The specimen was blood. The DNA reads TGCAGTGCCAGGGGGGTGCGGACCCGAAGCAATGAGCAGTTCTTC. Its protein is CSARGVRTRSNEQFF.